This TCR beta chain was captured in a study of cytomegalovirus exposure and HLA in healthy donors. Study-wide results and caveats: Exclusion applied to some V segments, including TRBV6-2 and TRBV6-3, as they were indistinguishable. Accurate predictions that matched the HLA-A and HLA-B alleles of most subjects were reportedly made from TCR beta sequences.

This PCR relied on a set of 60 Vbeta primers and 13 Jbeta primers. Generated by immunoSEQ multiplex PCR, the TCRdb table keeps only in-frame clones and is missing some. This sample's table reports tens of thousands of clones. Note on this clone: Its antigen remains unknown.

Per germline, CDR1 KGHSH and CDR2 LQKENI. V lost 2 bases, J lost 5 bases, and 7 bases lay in between. The CDR3 is made up of 12 amino acids. The V and J genes are TRBV18 and TRBJ2-7; weak D call: TRBD2 (6 bases). The origin of this receptor is a woman in her thirties in good health and CMV-seronegative. Source material: PBMCs. DNA of the CDR3: TGTGCCAGCTCACCAGGGACTGACGAGCAGTACTTC. As protein: CASSPGTDEQYF.